The next 10 T cell receptor beta chains were all read from a single sample in a study of blood T cell repertoires in COVID-19. Produced via immunoSEQ multiplex PCR; TCRdb's table is partial and in-frame only. The data hold just under 150,000 clones, with approximately 90% observed a single time. Sequences were obtained from peripheral blood. The receptors originated from a woman aged 45-60 years with active or convalescent COVID-19.

The CDR3, as DNA: TGTGCCAGCAGCGGCCGTTTTCTAGAAGCCTCCTACGAGCAGTACTTC. This sequence encodes CASSGRFLEASYEQYF. The chain joins TRBV7-6 to TRBJ2-7; D is unclear. Trimming stripped 5 bases from V and 0 bases from J, with 17 bases between. CDR1 and CDR2 from the germline V gene are SGHVS and FNYEAQ. This CDR3 comprises 16 residues.

The V call is TRBV28, the J call TRBJ1-2; D ambiguous. The CDR3 spans 16 residues. The germline gives CDR1 MDHEN, CDR2 SYDVKM. Trimming left V 3 bases short and J 4 bases short, with 18 bases between. In DNA, the CDR3 is TGTGCCAGCAGTTTTGGCACCTTGGTCAGTCCCTATGGCTACACCTTC. Translating gives CASSFGTLVSPYGYTF.

This chain uses TRBV19 with TRBJ2-5; the match to TRBD1 covers 7 bases. The CDR3 extends over 14 amino acids. V trimming: 6 bases; J trimming: 6 bases; junction bases outside the gene matches: 10. The germline V gene encodes CDR1 LNHDA and CDR2 SQIVND (reference sequence). CDR3 in amino acids: CASRDRQGTKTQYF. The CDR3 DNA reads TGTGCCAGTAGGGATCGACAGGGAACAAAGACCCAGTACTTC.

V and J are TRBV18 and TRBJ1-4, with D hard to call. The CDR3 covers 14 residues. Trimming stripped 8 bases from V and 3 bases from J, with 13 bases between. Germline CDR1 and CDR2: KGHSH and LQKENI. Here the CDR3 DNA reads TGTGCCAGCGCGACTTGGATGGCTAATGAAAAACTGTTTTTT. Its protein product is CASATWMANEKLFF.

The V call is TRBV10-3, the J call TRBJ2-5; weak D call: TRBD2 (6 bases). The V gene's germline CDR1 is ENHRY and CDR2 SYGVKD. The CDR3 totals 12 residues. Trimming stripped 8 bases from V and 1 base from J, with 8 bases between. CDR3 DNA: TGTGCCATCGGGAGGAGCCAAGAGACCCAGTACTTC. Amino acid sequence: CAIGRSQETQYF.

The chain couples TRBV3-1 (or the pseudogene TRBV3-2) to TRBJ1-2; 9 bases align to TRBD1. The trim removed 0 bases at V and 13 bases at J, leaving 6 bases unmatched. This CDR3 has 13 residues. Germline-derived CDR1 and CDR2 are LGHDT and YNNKEL (reference sequence). This CDR3 is CASSQDPGTGSTF. CDR3 coding DNA: TGTGCCAGCAGCCAAGATCCAGGGACAGGGTCCACCTTC.

CDR3 coding DNA: TGCAGCGTTGAAAATCCGTGGTTCGACAGATACAATGAGCAGTTCTTC. Its translation: CSVENPWFDRYNEQFF. This chain uses TRBV29-1 with TRBJ2-1, with D perhaps TRBD1 (5 bases). This CDR3 has 16 residues. Trimming shortened V by 2 bases and J by 4 bases, and 18 bases separated the two germline ends. Germline V gene sequence: CDR1 SQVTM, CDR2 ANQGSEA.

This clone was seen more than once but under ten times. The gene calls are TRBV7-6 and TRBJ2-3, with 11 bases matching TRBD2. The CDR3 consists of 17 residues. Germline CDR1 SGHVS, CDR2 FNYEAQ. The ends lost 5 bases at V and 5 bases at J; junction bases unmatched: 12. This chain's CDR3 is CASSPTGLAGGGDTQYF. In DNA form, the CDR3 reads TGTGCCAGCAGCCCGACAGGGCTAGCGGGAGGAGGAGATACGCAGTATTTT.

V usage is TRBV10-3 and J usage is TRBJ1-1; possibly TRBD1 for D (5 bases). Trimming took off 4 bases at V and 8 bases at J, with 11 bases between the two ends. The CDR3 spans 12 residues. Germline CDR1 is ENHRY and CDR2 is SYGVKD. As DNA, the CDR3 is TGTGCCATCAGTGTGGGGGGAGGGGAAGCTTTCTTT. Amino acids: CAISVGGGEAFF.

Note on this clone: Since no conserved phenylalanine or tryptophan closes the CDR3, a read error is the likely cause. The DNA is left out, because the CDR3 cannot be placed on it with certainty; the CDR3 is given as TCRdb lists it. The chain links TRBV15 to TRBJ2-7; the D segment call TRBD1 is taken from the table without a DNA check. Per germline, CDR1 LNHNV and CDR2 YYDKDF (reference sequence). Counting both end residues, the CDR3 totals 15 amino acids. CDR3: CATSRDFNRDTVSGM.